This T cell receptor beta chain was sequenced during a study of technical replicates of blood from several donors. The method was immunoSEQ multiplex PCR; TCRdb's version includes in-frame clones alone and lacks a portion of them. The profile shows some 70,000 clones, roughly 89% of them singletons. The germline V gene encodes CDR1 SQVTM and CDR2 ANQGSEA. V dropped 6 bases and J dropped 4; count of bases not matched to a gene: 5. The CDR3 has 13 residues. The J gene is TRBJ2-7, the V gene TRBV29-1; 11 bases fit TRBD2. This sequence was found in a human donor in good health. Sequencing input: T cells isolated from PBMCs. For the CDR3, the DNA is TGCAGCGTATCCGGGACTAGCGGTTACGAGCAGTACTTC. It translates to CSVSGTSGYEQYF.